The sequence of this T cell receptor beta chain was determined in a study of post-analysis software for immune sequencing data. Whole-study context: Both relapsing-remitting and secondary progressive multiple sclerosis featured among the disease courses, as did progressive-relapsing multiple sclerosis. Broader study findings: Clustering by F measure revealed strong co-clustering among samples prepared together in one batch. TRBV5-6, TRBV5-1 and TRBV20-1 belonged to a set of about five TRBV segments that were more frequent in patients than controls. Those with multiple sclerosis, the patient group, showed significantly lower normalized Chao1 diversity than controls.

This clonotype was counted ten times or more. Its target is not known. V lost 0 bases, J lost 1 base, and 11 bases stayed unmatched. The germline V gene encodes CDR1 SGHRS and CDR2 YFSETQ. The CDR3 has 20 amino acids. Unique molecular identifiers tagged the TCR beta cDNA libraries. Input amounts of 1 to 10 million T cells were used. These gave about 500,000 cDNA molecules, so each molecule approximated one T cell. TCRdb called the PCR reads again in MiXCR, with one record for every CDR3 protein. Of some 240,000 distinct CDR3 sequences listed, about 38% are singletons. Sequencing used blood. This sequence originates from a girl between 10 and 17 years old with multiple sclerosis. The gene calls are TRBV5-1 and TRBJ2-3, with TRBD2 matching 13 bases. As DNA, the CDR3 is TGCGCCAGCAGCTTGGCCCTTACTAGCGGGGGGGTCGGCCGCACAGATACGCAGTATTTT. Amino acids: CASSLALTSGGVGRTDTQYF.